This TCR beta chain came from a study of memory CD4+ T cells and cytomegalovirus serostatus. In germline, CDR1 is SGHAT, CDR2 FQNNGV. The V gene lost 1 base and the J gene lost 0 bases, with 8 bases spanning the gap. The CDR3 totals 15 residues. Profiling relied on immunoSEQ multiplex PCR, and the TCRdb table lists in-frame clones only, not all of them. The sample lists approximately 70,000 clones, about three quarters occurring once. Single viable CD3+CD4+CD8-CD45RO+ cells were sorted as the memory CD4+ T cells. The clonotype was recovered from an adult in good health and CMV-seropositive. The chain couples TRBV11-2 to TRBJ2-3; no firm D call. Material for sequencing was memory CD4+ T cells from blood. Written as DNA, the CDR3 is TGTGCCAGCAGCTTAGCCACCCCTAGCACAGATACGCAGTATTTT. Translation: CASSLATPSTDTQYF.